This T cell receptor (beta chain) is drawn from a study of T cell responses to AZD1222 COVID-19 vaccine. The repertoire was sequenced with immunoSEQ multiplex PCR; TCRdb's copy has only in-frame clones and lacks some. The sample lists around 160,000 clones, about 90% occurring once. The germline V gene encodes CDR1 KGHSH and CDR2 LQKENI. With 1 base removed from V and 5 bases from J, the gap between germline ends came to 8 bases. The CDR3 has 13 amino acids. For this clone: The antigen remains unidentified.

Findings and caveats of the study: There were vaccine-associated CD4 TCRs across spike, dominant at 160-218 and 743-854.

The specimen was peripheral blood, collected 28 days after the second AZD1222 dose. This receptor was obtained from an adult who received the AZD1222 COVID-19 vaccine. The rearrangement joins TRBV18 to TRBJ1-2; D is ambiguous. The CDR3 nucleotides are TGTGCCAGCTCACCACTTACGGGGTATGGCTACACCTTC. Its protein is CASSPLTGYGYTF. The full variable domain, rest sourced from reference TRBV18 and TRBJ1-2, is NAGVMQNPRHLVRRRGQEARLRCSPMKGHSHVYWYRQLPEEGLKFMVYLQKENIIDESGMPKERFSAEFPKEGPSILRIQQVVRGDSAAYFCASSPLTGYGYTFGSGTRLTVV.